A selection of T cell receptor beta chains follows, all from one sample in a study of vaccination and CD4 T cells after COVID-19. TCRdb itself ran the PCR reads through MiXCR, one entry per CDR3 protein. This repertoire shows roughly 9,800 distinct CDR3 sequences, approximately 59% found once; its top ten account for more than 15%. No antigen is known for these receptors. Input material: CD4+ T cells from blood, cultured in vitro. The receptors were gathered from a human donor who had recovered from COVID-19. CDR3s include the opening cysteine and the closing phenylalanine or tryptophan. Each record gives: V gene, clone size, CDR3 length, J gene, D gene, CDR3 DNA, CDR3 protein. The D gene is left open where the match is weak. The size of a clone is reported for some rows only, either as once, few or many, or as a class for expanded clones.

TRBV7-9,few,15,TRBJ1-2,.,TGTGCCAGCAGCTTAGTCCTCCAGGCTATGGCTGGCTACACCTTC,CASSLVLQAMAGYTF
TRBV2,.,14,TRBJ1-4,TRBD1,TGTGCCAGCAGTGAGTACAGGGGTGGCGAAAAACTGTTTTTT,CASSEYRGGEKLFF
TRBV2,few,14,TRBJ2-7,.,TGTGCCAGCAGTTACAGGCCCCCTTTCACTGAGCAGTACTTC,CASSYRPPFTEQYF
TRBV7-2,.,14,TRBJ2-7,.,TGTGCCAGCAGCTCGACAGGAGGCGCCTACGAGCAGTACTTC,CASSSTGGAYEQYF
TRBV5-8,.,15,TRBJ1-5,.,TGTGCCAGCAGCTGGGGACTTGGGAGGAATCAGCCCCAGCATTTT,CASSWGLGRNQPQHF
TRBV19,few,14,TRBJ1-5,.,TGTGCCACTACCGAAGGGGCAGGGGTTCAGCCCCAGCATTTT,CATTEGAGVQPQHF
TRBV20-1,.,17,TRBJ2-3,TRBD2,TGCAGTGCTTTACACGGGACTAGCGGGGGGGCCTCGGATACGCAGTATTTT,CSALHGTSGGASDTQYF
TRBV6-2/TRBV6-3,few,14,TRBJ2-2,.,TGTGCCAGCAGTGACTCCGCGAACACCGGGGAGCTGTTTTTT,CASSDSANTGELFF
TRBV19,.,14,TRBJ1-5,.,TGTGCCAGTAGTAGGGGTAGGGGGGCTCAGCCCCAGCATTTT,CASSRGRGAQPQHF
TRBV12-3/TRBV12-4,few,13,TRBJ2-7,.,TGTGCCAGCAGTTTACACAACTCCTACGAGCAGTACTTC,CASSLHNSYEQYF
TRBV19,.,15,TRBJ1-5,.,TGTGCCAGTAGTTCCTACCTGGGCAGCAATCAGCCCCAGCATTTT,CASSSYLGSNQPQHF
TRBV27,.,13,TRBJ1-3,.,TGTGCCAGCGGGCGGAGCTCTGGAAACACCATATATTTT,CASGRSSGNTIYF
TRBV6-1,.,14,TRBJ2-2,TRBD1,TGTGCCAGCAGTAGGACAGGGCACACCGGGGAGCTGTTTTTT,CASSRTGHTGELFF
TRBV5-4,.,14,TRBJ1-2,TRBD1,TGTGCCAGCAGCTCTGACAGGGGCCAGGGGGGCTACACCTTC,CASSSDRGQGGYTF
TRBV10-3,.,15,TRBJ1-5,.,TGTGCCATCAGTGAAACAGGAGTTAGCAATCAGCCCCAGCATTTT,CAISETGVSNQPQHF
TRBV7-2,few,14,TRBJ1-2,.,TGTGCCAGCAGCTTAACGGGCCTCAACTATGGCTACACCTTC,CASSLTGLNYGYTF
TRBV20-1,few,19,TRBJ2-7,TRBD2,TGCAGTGCTAGTTCCCGCCGCGCTAGCGGGAGTATCTTTACCTACGAGCAGTACTTC,CSASSRRASGSIFTYEQYF
TRBV7-6,.,16,TRBJ2-1,TRBD1,TGTGCCAGCAGCGCCCGGACAGGGAGCTCCTACAATGAGCAGTTCTTC,CASSARTGSSYNEQFF
TRBV30,.,14,TRBJ1-5,TRBD1,TGTGCCTGGAGTGAAGGGACAGGGGTTCAGCCCCAGCATTTT,CAWSEGTGVQPQHF
TRBV27,.,15,TRBJ2-1,.,TGTGCCAGCAGTTTACTTGTCAGCTCCTACAATGAGCAGTTCTTC,CASSLLVSSYNEQFF
TRBV24-1,.,14,TRBJ2-2,.,TGTGCCACCAGTGTCCAGGGATACACCGGGGAGCTGTTTTTT,CATSVQGYTGELFF
TRBV6-2/TRBV6-3,.,13,TRBJ2-7,TRBD2,TGTGCCAGCAGCTCCAGGACTAGCGGCGAGCAGTACTTC,CASSSRTSGEQYF
TRBV20-1,.,11,TRBJ2-5,.,TGCAGTGCCTCGGATAGCCAGACCCAGTACTTC,CSASDSQTQYF
TRBV11-2,few,17,TRBJ1-6,TRBD1,TGTGCCAGCAGCTTGGGGAGGACAGGTGCCTTTAATTCACCCCTCCACTTT,CASSLGRTGAFNSPLHF
TRBV7-2,.,15,TRBJ2-1,TRBD2,TGTGCCAGCAGCTCGGGACTAGCGGGAGTCAATGAGCAGTTCTTC,CASSSGLAGVNEQFF
TRBV27,few,14,TRBJ1-1,.,TGTGCCAGCAGTCTGGAGAGAATGAACACTGAAGCTTTCTTT,CASSLERMNTEAFF
TRBV20-1,.,12,TRBJ1-2,.,TGCAGTGCTAGACAGGCTTTCTATGGCTACACCTTC,CSARQAFYGYTF
TRBV6-5,large,11,TRBJ1-2,.,TGTGCCAGCAGTTCTCAGGATGGCTACACCTTC,CASSSQDGYTF
TRBV7-3,.,15,TRBJ2-1,.,TGTGCCAGCAGCCCCCTATCAGGACCAAACAATGAGCAGTTCTTC,CASSPLSGPNNEQFF
TRBV20-1,few,14,TRBJ1-1,TRBD1,TGCAGTGCGAAGTCGGGACAGCTGAACACTGAAGCTTTCTTT,CSAKSGQLNTEAFF
TRBV19,.,15,TRBJ2-2,.,TGTGCCAGTAGTCCGGCGGTCATGAACACCGGGGAGCTGTTTTTT,CASSPAVMNTGELFF
TRBV6-1,few,12,TRBJ1-1,.,TGTGCCAGCAGTCCCCTCAGAGCCGAAGCTTTCTTT,CASSPLRAEAFF
TRBV15,few,17,TRBJ1-1,.,TGTGCCACCAGCAGAGTAGTACAGGCGGGGATGAACACTGAAGCTTTCTTT,CATSRVVQAGMNTEAFF
TRBV6-5,.,15,TRBJ1-6,.,TGTGCCAGCAGTTACGCTAAGAGAGGGAATTCACCCCTCCACTTT,CASSYAKRGNSPLHF
TRBV7-2,.,15,TRBJ1-4,.,TGTGCCAGCAGCTTAGTTGCGGTGTCTAATGAAAAACTGTTTTTT,CASSLVAVSNEKLFF
TRBV12-3/TRBV12-4,.,14,TRBJ1-4,.,TGTGCCAGCAGTTTGGGGGTTGGTAATGAAAAACTGTTTTTT,CASSLGVGNEKLFF
TRBV24-1,.,13,TRBJ1-5,.,TGTGCCACCAGTGAACCCGGGGATCAGCCCCAGCATTTT,CATSEPGDQPQHF
TRBV29-1,few,10,TRBJ1-1,.,TGCAGCGCAAAGAACACTGAAGCTTTCTTT,CSAKNTEAFF
TRBV11-2,once,15,TRBJ2-2,.,TGTGCCAGCAGCGTCCCCGGGGTCAACACCGGGGAGCTGTTTTTT,CASSVPGVNTGELFF
TRBV19,.,15,TRBJ1-3,TRBD1,TGTGCCAGACGAAGGACAGGGGGCTCTGGAAACACCATATATTTT,CARRRTGGSGNTIYF
TRBV5-4,once,14,TRBJ2-5,.,TGTGCCAGCAGCCTGACAGCTTCCCAAGAGACCCAGTACTTC,CASSLTASQETQYF
TRBV20-1,.,15,TRBJ1-5,TRBD1,TGCAGTGCTAGGGAAGGGACAGGGATTGCTCAGCCCCAGCATTTT,CSAREGTGIAQPQHF
TRBV28,.,15,TRBJ2-3,.,TGTGCCAGCAGTTTAAGTTTTTTCAGCACAGATACGCAGTATTTT,CASSLSFFSTDTQYF
TRBV7-2,.,16,TRBJ2-3,.,TGTGCCAGCAGCTTATTTGCGGGGAGTCCTGTGGATACGCAGTATTTT,CASSLFAGSPVDTQYF
TRBV15,.,13,TRBJ2-7,.,TGTGCCACCAGCATTCAGGTGGGGGTCGAGCAGTACTTC,CATSIQVGVEQYF
TRBV30,.,14,TRBJ1-1,.,TGTGCCTGGAGCGCAGGGACGGTGAACACTGAAGCTTTCTTT,CAWSAGTVNTEAFF
TRBV15,few,17,TRBJ2-3,TRBD2,TGTGCCACCAGCAGAGATCCCAGCGGGAGGGGAGGAGATACGCAGTATTTT,CATSRDPSGRGGDTQYF
TRBV15,few,15,TRBJ2-7,.,TGTGCCACCAGCAGAGATTATGGGCACCGAGGGGAGCAGTACTTC,CATSRDYGHRGEQYF